One sample yielded the 26 T cell receptor beta chains listed below, sequenced in a study of shared clonotypes between healthy human individuals. Terminally differentiated effector memory CD45RA+ cells were left out of the naive CD8 fraction, which was CD45RO-negative and positively selected for CCR7. Repertoires were generated with immunoSEQ multiplex PCR, while TCRdb's copy carries only in-frame clones and drops some. This table has some 2 million clones, less than 95% appearing once. Sequenced: naive CD8+ T cells sorted from blood. These receptors all stem from a man between 18 and 29 years old in good health.

The chain employs TRBV29-1 and TRBJ2-1; 9 bases agree with TRBD2. Losses at the gene ends were 0 bases for V and 15 bases for J; bases not matched to a gene: 6. Per germline, CDR1 SQVTM and CDR2 ANQGSEA. This CDR3 has 12 residues. CDR3 sequence reads: CSVEDDSGSMFF. CDR3 nucleotides: TGCAGCGTTGAAGACGATAGCGGGAGTATGTTCTTC.

The V call is TRBV28, the J call TRBJ2-1; D may be TRBD2 (12 bases). The CDR3 sequence is 21 residues long. V lost 5 bases, J lost 0 bases, and 29 bases lay in between. Germline V lookup: CDR1 MDHEN, CDR2 SYDVKM. CDR3: CASSGLGTGGLAGISYNEQFF. The CDR3 bases are TGTGCCAGCAGTGGCCTCGGGACAGGGGGACTAGCGGGTATCTCCTACAATGAGCAGTTCTTC.

Concerning this clone itself: The same CDR3 also results from other DNA sequences found in this sample. This chain uses TRBV10-1 with TRBJ1-1; D is uncertain. V was trimmed by 2 bases and J by 1 base, leaving 2 bases between them. This CDR3 is built from 12 residues. Germline CDR1 and CDR2: WNHNN and SYGVQD (reference sequence). The CDR3 sequence: CASSETNTEAFF. The CDR3 DNA sequence: TGCGCCAGCAGTGAGACGAACACTGAAGCTTTCTTT.

A remark on this clone: Compared with germline, one end of the junction differs, possibly owing to a read error. CDR3 region: CSVDPGDGVYGHTF. Written as DNA, the CDR3 is TGCAGCGTTGATCCCGGGGATGGGGTGTATGGCCACACCTTC. The genes are TRBV29-1 and TRBJ1-2; D unclear. This CDR3 has 14 residues. Germline loops: CDR1 SQVTM, CDR2 ANQGSEA.

V gene TRBV5-1 combines with J gene TRBJ2-3, with D hard to call. The germline V and J ends were trimmed by 6 bases and 5 bases, with 10 bases remaining between them. Germline assignment: CDR1 SGHRS and CDR2 YFSETQ. This CDR3 region has 12 residues. The CDR3 loop reads CASKTSLDTQYF. The CDR3 DNA is TGCGCCAGCAAGACTTCCCTAGATACGCAGTATTTT.

The chain links TRBV4-1 to TRBJ1-3; D gene unclear. With 0 bases removed from V and 0 bases from J, the gap between germline ends came to 9 bases. The CDR3 extends over 16 amino acids. Germline CDR1 is MGHRA and CDR2 is YSYEKL. CDR3 DNA: TGCGCCAGCAGCCAAGAAAGATGGAGCTCTGGAAACACCATATATTTT. Protein sequence: CASSQERWSSGNTIYF.

V usage is TRBV4-3 and J usage is TRBJ2-3; 12 nucleotides align to TRBD2. Trimming removed 4 bases from V and 5 bases from J; junction bases left unmatched: 1. Germline CDR1 LGHNA, CDR2 YSLEER. The CDR3 sequence is 14 residues long. This CDR3 is CASSRGLAGDTQYF. The CDR3 DNA sequence: TGCGCCAGCAGCCGGGGACTAGCGGGAGATACGCAGTATTTT.

V and J are TRBV7-2 and TRBJ2-5; no firm D call. Trimming left V 1 base short and J 4 bases short, with 13 bases between. Germline lookup yields CDR1 SGHTA and CDR2 FQGNSA. The CDR3 extends over 15 amino acids. The DNA for the CDR3 is TGTGCCAGCAGCTTAGGGGCCATCACCTCAGAGACCCAGTACTTC. Its protein product is CASSLGAITSETQYF.

This chain links TRBV6-6 with TRBJ2-7, with D possibly matching TRBD2 (6 bases). Germline CDR1 is MNHNY and CDR2 is SVGAGI (reference sequence). The CDR3 has 15 amino acids. Trimming took 4 bases from V and 0 from J, leaving 13 bases between them. For the CDR3, the DNA is TGTGCCAGCAGTTCCATCTTAGCGGCCTCCTACGAGCAGTACTTC. This encodes CASSSILAASYEQYF.

For this clone: Different DNA sequences within this sample yield the same CDR3. This chain connects TRBV4-1 to TRBJ2-1; D is unresolved. This CDR3 is built from 13 residues. Trimming removed 0 bases from V and 8 bases from J, with 8 bases in between. CDR1 is MGHRA, CDR2 YSYEKL, per germline. CDR3 DNA sequence: TGCGCCAGCAGCCAAGATCCTGGCGATGAGCAGTTCTTC. The encoded protein is CASSQDPGDEQFF.

A remark on this clone: Other nucleotide sequences from this sample produce the same CDR3. The chain joins TRBV5-1 to TRBJ2-7; weak D call: TRBD2 (5 bases). This CDR3 contains 13 residues. CDR1 SGHRS and CDR2 YFSETQ come from the germline V gene. The V end was cut by 3 bases, the J end by 0 bases, with 7 bases between. CDR3 sequence (DNA): TGCGCCAGCAGCTATACTAGCTCCTACGAGCAGTACTTC. Translation gives CASSYTSSYEQYF.

Of note for this clone: Different DNA sequences within this sample yield the same CDR3. The chain links TRBV27 to TRBJ2-1; TRBD2 matches 9 bases. The V gene end was trimmed by 0 bases and the J gene end by 7 bases; junction bases not matched to a gene: 4. The CDR3 length is 15 residues. Germline V lookup: CDR1 MNHEY, CDR2 SMNVEV (reference sequence). CDR3 nucleotides: TGTGCCAGCAGTTTATCTGCGGGGGGGCGGAATGAGCAGTTCTTC. Its protein product is CASSLSAGGRNEQFF.

V usage is TRBV4-1 and J usage is TRBJ1-2, with D uncertain. V gave up 4 bases and J gave up 4 bases, with 16 bases separating them. Looked up from germline, CDR1 is MGHRA and CDR2 is YSYEKL. The CDR3 extends over 15 amino acids. CDR3 sequence (DNA): TGCGCCAGCAGCCCCAGCATCCCAGCGGGCTATGGCTACACCTTC. This codes for CASSPSIPAGYGYTF.

The chain has TRBV4-1 and TRBJ2-7; possible D gene TRBD2, 5 bases. CDR3 length: 13 residues. V lost 3 bases to trimming and J lost 3 bases, with 9 bases between them. Germline CDR1 and CDR2: MGHRA and YSYEKL. CDR3 in amino acids: CASSQRAVYEQYF. CDR3 DNA: TGCGCCAGCAGCCAGCGGGCAGTCTACGAGCAGTACTTC.

The chain uses TRBV6-5 and TRBJ1-2, with TRBD1 matching 11 bases. This CDR3 contains 15 residues. Germline CDR1 MNHEY, CDR2 SVGAGI. The trim removed 0 bases at V and 5 bases at J, leaving 2 bases unmatched. In nucleotides, the CDR3 is TGTGCCAGCAGTTACTCGGGACAGGGGGTTTATGGCTACACCTTC. This translates into CASSYSGQGVYGYTF.

The V gene is TRBV28, the J gene TRBJ1-2; no firm D call. The CDR3 spans 14 residues. Trimming pared 2 bases from V and 7 bases from J, leaving 14 bases between. The germline gives CDR1 MDHEN, CDR2 SYDVKM. This CDR3 is CASSLVMDHGGYTF. The CDR3 bases are TGTGCCAGCAGTTTAGTGATGGATCATGGTGGCTACACCTTC.

This chain connects TRBV11-2 to TRBJ2-2; D might be TRBD2 (6 bases). V lost 6 bases and J 8 bases, leaving 19 bases between the germline ends. The CDR3 has 15 amino acids. Germline CDR1 is SGHAT and CDR2 is FQNNGV. Here the CDR3 reads CASRERALAPGELFF. CDR3 DNA: TGTGCCAGCAGGGAGCGGGCCCTAGCCCCGGGGGAGCTGTTTTTT.

The CDR3 bases are TGCGCCAGCAGCCCGCTGCTGGAGAATGAAGCTTTCTTT. Translation gives CASSPLLENEAFF. This rearrangement joins TRBV5-1 to TRBJ1-1; D remains unclear. The CDR3 has 13 residues. V lost 4 bases, J lost 7 bases, and 14 bases lay in between. The germline CDR1 and CDR2 sequences are SGHRS and YFSETQ.

Of note for this clone: This specimen includes other DNA sequences encoding the same CDR3. V is TRBV5-6 and J is TRBJ2-5; D is possibly TRBD2 (5 bases). V lost 0 bases and J 0 bases, leaving 12 bases between the germline ends. This CDR3 is 16 amino acids long. The germline CDR1 and CDR2 sequences are SGHDT and YYEEEE. Written as DNA, the CDR3 is TGTGCCAGCAGCTTGGGAGGGCAGGCGTACCAAGAGACCCAGTACTTC. Translation: CASSLGGQAYQETQYF.

The chain couples TRBV5-4 to TRBJ2-3, with 10 bases matching TRBD1. This CDR3 has 15 residues. V shed 0 bases and J 9 bases; nucleotides not matched to a gene: 7. Germline V CDR1 and CDR2: SGHNT, YYREEE (reference sequence). This CDR3 reads CASSLATGGRSTQYF. CDR3 sequence (DNA): TGTGCCAGCAGCTTGGCGACAGGGGGCCGTTCGACGCAGTATTTT.

This chain uses TRBV23-1 with TRBJ2-3; 7 bases fit TRBD2. TRBV23-1 is an open reading frame whose function is uncertain. The junction had 16 bases not matched to a gene; V was cut back by 6 bases and J by 1 base. CDR3 size: 18 residues. The CDR3 region has the DNA TGCGCCAGCAGACTCCCCCGGGAGGAAAGCCTTTGCACAGATACGCAGTATTTT. This codes for CASRLPREESLCTDTQYF.

The chain combines TRBV10-3 with TRBJ2-7; possible D gene TRBD2, 6 bases. Germline V gene lookup returns CDR1 ENHRY and CDR2 SYGVKD. The V and J ends lost 4 bases and 3 bases respectively, with 19 bases between them. The CDR3 is made up of 16 amino acids. As DNA, the CDR3 is TGTGCCATCAGTGCGGACCCCGGGGGTAGGGACTACGAGCAGTACTTC. This gives the protein CAISADPGGRDYEQYF.

The J gene is TRBJ1-1, the V gene TRBV4-1; 7 nucleotides align to TRBD1. CDR1 is MGHRA and CDR2 is YSYEKL in the germline V gene. J gave up 6 bases and V 8 bases, and 12 bases lay outside the gene matches. The CDR3 runs to 14 residues. The CDR3 DNA is TGCGCCAGCTCGCGGCCGGGACAGACGGCTGAAGCTTTCTTT. The encoded protein is CASSRPGQTAEAFF.

CDR3 in DNA: TGTGCCAGCAGCTCGAGTATGAACACTGAAGCTTTCTTT. This encodes CASSSSMNTEAFF. The chain uses TRBV13 and TRBJ1-1; D unclear. The CDR3 totals 13 residues. V lost 4 bases, J lost 0 bases, and 6 bases lay in between. The V gene's germline CDR1 is PRHDT and CDR2 FYEKMQ (reference sequence).

This chain uses TRBV7-9 with TRBJ2-3; 10 bases fit TRBD2. The J segment lost 2 bases and the V segment lost 4 bases, leaving 3 bases of the junction unmatched. CDR1 is SEHNR, CDR2 FQNEAQ, per germline (reference sequence). This CDR3 has 15 amino acids. The DNA of the CDR3 is TGTGCCAGCAGCTATAGCGGGGGGTACACAGATACGCAGTATTTT. It encodes CASSYSGGYTDTQYF.

The CDR3 region is CASSGDRALGEQYF. The CDR3 DNA is TGTGCCAGCAGCGGGGACAGGGCCCTCGGGGAGCAGTACTTC. J is TRBJ2-7 and V is TRBV7-6, with TRBD1 matching over 9 bases. The CDR3 totals 14 residues. From germline, CDR1 is SGHVS and CDR2 FNYEAQ. Unmatched junction bases numbered 9, after V lost 5 bases and J lost 7 bases.